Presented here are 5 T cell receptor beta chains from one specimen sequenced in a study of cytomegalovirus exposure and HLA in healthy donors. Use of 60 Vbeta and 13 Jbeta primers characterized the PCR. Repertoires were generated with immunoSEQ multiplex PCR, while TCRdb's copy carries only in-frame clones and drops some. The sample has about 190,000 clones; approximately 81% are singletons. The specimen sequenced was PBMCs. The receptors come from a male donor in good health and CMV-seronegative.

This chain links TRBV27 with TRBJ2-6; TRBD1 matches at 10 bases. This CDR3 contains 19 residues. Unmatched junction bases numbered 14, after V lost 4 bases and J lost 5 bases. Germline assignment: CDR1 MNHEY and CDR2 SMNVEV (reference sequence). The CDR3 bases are TGTGCCAGCAGTTATAAGGGACAGGGGCCATTTGGGCGGGCCAACGTCCTGACTTTC. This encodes CASSYKGQGPFGRANVLTF.

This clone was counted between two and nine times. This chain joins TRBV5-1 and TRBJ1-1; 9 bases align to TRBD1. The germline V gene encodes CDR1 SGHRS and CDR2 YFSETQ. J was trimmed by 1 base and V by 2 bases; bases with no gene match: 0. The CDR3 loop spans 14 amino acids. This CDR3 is CASSLQGANTEAFF. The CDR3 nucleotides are TGCGCCAGCAGCTTACAGGGGGCGAACACTGAAGCTTTCTTT.

As DNA, the CDR3 is TGTGCCAGCAGTGAGGGACAGGGGGCTGTTGAGACCCAGTACTTC. Its translation: CASSEGQGAVETQYF. The rearrangement links TRBV6-1 to TRBJ2-5, with 12 nucleotides matching TRBD1. V dropped 3 bases and J dropped 5; count of bases not matched to a gene: 4. Germline lookup yields CDR1 MNHNS and CDR2 SASEGT. This CDR3 is 15 amino acids long.

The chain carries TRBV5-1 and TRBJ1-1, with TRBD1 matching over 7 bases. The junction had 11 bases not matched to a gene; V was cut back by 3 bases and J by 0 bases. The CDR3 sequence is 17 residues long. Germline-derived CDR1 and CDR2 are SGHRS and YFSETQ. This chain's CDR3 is CASSWGVQGGMNTEAFF. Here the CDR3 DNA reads TGCGCCAGCAGCTGGGGGGTCCAGGGGGGCATGAACACTGAAGCTTTCTTT. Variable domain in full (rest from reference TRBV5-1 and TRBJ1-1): KAGVTQTPRYLIKTRGQQVTLSCSPISGHRSVSWYQQTPGQGLQFLFEYFSETQRNKGNFPGRFSGRQFSNSRSEMNVSTLELGDSALYLCASSWGVQGGMNTEAFFGQGTRLTVV.

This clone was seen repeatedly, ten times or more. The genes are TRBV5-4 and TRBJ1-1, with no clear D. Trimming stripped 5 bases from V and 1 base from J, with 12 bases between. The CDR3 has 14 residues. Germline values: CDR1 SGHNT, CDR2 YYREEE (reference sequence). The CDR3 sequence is CASRKREQNTEAFF. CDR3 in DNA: TGTGCCAGCAGGAAGAGGGAGCAGAACACTGAAGCTTTCTTT.